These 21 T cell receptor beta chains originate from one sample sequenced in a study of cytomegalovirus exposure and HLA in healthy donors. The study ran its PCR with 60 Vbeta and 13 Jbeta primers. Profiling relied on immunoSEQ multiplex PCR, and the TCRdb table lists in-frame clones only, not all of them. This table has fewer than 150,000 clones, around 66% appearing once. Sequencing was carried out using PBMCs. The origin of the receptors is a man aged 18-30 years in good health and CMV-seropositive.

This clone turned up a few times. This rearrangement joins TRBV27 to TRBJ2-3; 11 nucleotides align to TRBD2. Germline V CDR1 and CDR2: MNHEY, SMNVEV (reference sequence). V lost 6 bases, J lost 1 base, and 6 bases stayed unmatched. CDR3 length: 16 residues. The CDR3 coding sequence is TGTGCCAGCAGACAAGCACTAGCGGGGGGCACAGATACGCAGTATTTT. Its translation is CASRQALAGGTDTQYF.

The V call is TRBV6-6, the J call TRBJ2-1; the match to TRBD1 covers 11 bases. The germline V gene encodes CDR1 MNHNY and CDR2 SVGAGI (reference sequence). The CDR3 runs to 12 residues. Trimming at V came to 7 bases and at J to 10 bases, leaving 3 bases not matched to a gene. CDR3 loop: CASIGTGGEQFF. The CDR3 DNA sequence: TGTGCCAGCATAGGGACAGGGGGGGAGCAGTTCTTC.

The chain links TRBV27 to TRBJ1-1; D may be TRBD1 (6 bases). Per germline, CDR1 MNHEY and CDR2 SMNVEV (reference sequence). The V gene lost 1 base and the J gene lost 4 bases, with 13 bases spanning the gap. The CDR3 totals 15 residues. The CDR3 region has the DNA TGTGCCAGCAGTTTATTGGACAGTATGCGCACTGAAGCTTTCTTT. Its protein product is CASSLLDSMRTEAFF.

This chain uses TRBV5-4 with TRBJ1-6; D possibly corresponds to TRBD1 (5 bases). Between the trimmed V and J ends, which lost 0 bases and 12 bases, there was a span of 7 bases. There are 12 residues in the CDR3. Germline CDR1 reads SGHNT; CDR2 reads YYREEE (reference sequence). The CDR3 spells CASSLVGGPLHF. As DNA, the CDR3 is TGTGCCAGCAGCTTGGTCGGGGGACCCCTCCACTTT. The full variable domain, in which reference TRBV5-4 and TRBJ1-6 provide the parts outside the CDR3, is ETGVTQSPTHLIKTRGQQVTLRCSSQSGHNTVSWYQQALGQGPQFIFQYYREEENGRGNFPPRFSGLQFPNYSSELNVNALELDDSALYLCASSLVGGPLHFGNGTRLTVT.

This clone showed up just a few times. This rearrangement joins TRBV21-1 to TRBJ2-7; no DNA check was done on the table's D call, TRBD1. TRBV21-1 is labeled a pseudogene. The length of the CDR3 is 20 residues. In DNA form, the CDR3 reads TGTGCCAGCAGCAAAGTCCACGGGACAGGGCCCGCACGAAGCTCCTACGAGCAGTACGTC. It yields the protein CASSKVHGTGPARSSYEQYV.

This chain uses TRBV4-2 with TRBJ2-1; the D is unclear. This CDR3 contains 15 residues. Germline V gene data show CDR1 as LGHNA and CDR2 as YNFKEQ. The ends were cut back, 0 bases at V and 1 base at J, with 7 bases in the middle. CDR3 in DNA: TGTGCCAGCAGCCAAGAGCCTAGTTCCTACAATGAGCAGTTCTTC. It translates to CASSQEPSSYNEQFF.

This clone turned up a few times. The CDR3 region is CASSLDKQYEQYF. As DNA, the CDR3 is TGTGCCAGCAGCTTAGACAAACAATACGAGCAGTACTTC. The rearrangement joins TRBV7-2 to TRBJ2-7; D not resolved. This CDR3 comprises 13 residues. Per the germline V gene, CDR1 is SGHTA and CDR2 is FQGNSA. The V end lost 1 base, the J end lost 4 bases, and 8 bases lay between the germline ends.

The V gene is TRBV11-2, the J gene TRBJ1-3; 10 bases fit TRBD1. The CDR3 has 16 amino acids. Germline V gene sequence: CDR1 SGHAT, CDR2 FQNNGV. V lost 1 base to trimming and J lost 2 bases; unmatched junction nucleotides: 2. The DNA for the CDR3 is TGTGCCAGCAGCTTAGTAGGGACAGGGGCTGGAAACACCATATATTTT. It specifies CASSLVGTGAGNTIYF.

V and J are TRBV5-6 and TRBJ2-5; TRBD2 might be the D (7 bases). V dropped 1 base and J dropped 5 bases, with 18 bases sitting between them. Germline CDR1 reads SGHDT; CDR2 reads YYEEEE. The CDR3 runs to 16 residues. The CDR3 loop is CASSLSQRGARETQYF. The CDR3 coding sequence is TGTGCCAGCAGCTTGTCCCAACGGGGGGCGAGGGAGACCCAGTACTTC.

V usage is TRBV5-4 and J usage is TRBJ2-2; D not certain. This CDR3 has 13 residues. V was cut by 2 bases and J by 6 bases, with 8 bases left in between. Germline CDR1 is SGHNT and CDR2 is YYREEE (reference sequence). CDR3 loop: CASSLEEAGELFF. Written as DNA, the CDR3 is TGTGCCAGCAGCTTAGAAGAGGCCGGGGAGCTGTTTTTT. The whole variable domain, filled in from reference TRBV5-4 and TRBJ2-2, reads ETGVTQSPTHLIKTRGQQVTLRCSSQSGHNTVSWYQQALGQGPQFIFQYYREEENGRGNFPPRFSGLQFPNYSSELNVNALELDDSALYLCASSLEEAGELFFGEGSRLTVL.

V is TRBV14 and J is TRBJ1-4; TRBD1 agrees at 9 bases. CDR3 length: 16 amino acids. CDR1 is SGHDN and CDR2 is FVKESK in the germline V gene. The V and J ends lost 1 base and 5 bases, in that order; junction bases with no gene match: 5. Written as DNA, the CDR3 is TGTGCCAGCAGCCAAGGGGACAGGGTTCGGAATGAAAAACTGTTTTTT. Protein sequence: CASSQGDRVRNEKLFF.

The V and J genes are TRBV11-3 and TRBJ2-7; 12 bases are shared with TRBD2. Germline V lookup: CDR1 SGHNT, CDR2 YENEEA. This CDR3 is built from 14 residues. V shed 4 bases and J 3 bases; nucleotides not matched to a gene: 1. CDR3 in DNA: TGTGCCAGCAGCTCACTAGCGGGGGGCTACGAGCAGTACTTC. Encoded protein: CASSSLAGGYEQYF.

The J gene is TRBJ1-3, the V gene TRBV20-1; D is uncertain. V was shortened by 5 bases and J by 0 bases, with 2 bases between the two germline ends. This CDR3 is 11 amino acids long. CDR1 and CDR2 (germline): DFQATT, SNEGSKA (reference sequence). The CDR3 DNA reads TGCAGTGCTTACTCTGGAAACACCATATATTTT. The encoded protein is CSAYSGNTIYF.

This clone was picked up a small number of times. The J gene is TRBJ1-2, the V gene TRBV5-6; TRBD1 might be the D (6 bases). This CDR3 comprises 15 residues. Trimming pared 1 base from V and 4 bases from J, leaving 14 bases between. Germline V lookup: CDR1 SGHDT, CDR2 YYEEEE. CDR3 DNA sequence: TGTGCCAGCAGCTTGACCGCTACAGGGAGCTATGGCTACACCTTC. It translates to CASSLTATGSYGYTF.

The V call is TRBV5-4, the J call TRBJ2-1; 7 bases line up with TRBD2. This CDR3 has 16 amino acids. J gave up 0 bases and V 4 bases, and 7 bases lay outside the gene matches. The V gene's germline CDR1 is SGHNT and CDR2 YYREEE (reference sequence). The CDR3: CASSASIAGSYNEQFF. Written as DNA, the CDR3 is TGTGCCAGCAGCGCCTCAATAGCGGGCTCCTACAATGAGCAGTTCTTC.

In DNA, the CDR3 is TGTGCCAGCAGCTTAGTCGGACAGTCCGTTAACTATGGCTACACCTTC. Translated, it gives CASSLVGQSVNYGYTF. This sequence joins TRBV11-1 and TRBJ1-2; possible D gene TRBD1, 6 bases. V dropped 1 base and J dropped 1 base, with 13 bases sitting between them. Germline CDR1 and CDR2: SGHAT and FQDESV (reference sequence). The CDR3 runs to 16 residues.

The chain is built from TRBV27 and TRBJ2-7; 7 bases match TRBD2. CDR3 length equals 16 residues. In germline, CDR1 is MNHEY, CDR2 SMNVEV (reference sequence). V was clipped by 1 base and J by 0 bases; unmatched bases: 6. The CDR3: CASSLWGGLSSYEQYF. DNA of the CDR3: TGTGCCAGCAGTTTATGGGGGGGGTTAAGCTCCTACGAGCAGTACTTC.

The CDR3 DNA reads as TGTGCCAGCACGGCCGCATCAGGAGAGACCCAGTACTTC. Encoded protein: CASTAASGETQYF. V is TRBV6-6 and J is TRBJ2-5; D gene unclear. Germline assignment: CDR1 MNHNY and CDR2 SVGAGI (reference sequence). CDR3 length: 13 residues. Trimming shortened V by 7 bases and J by 4 bases, and 13 bases separated the two germline ends.

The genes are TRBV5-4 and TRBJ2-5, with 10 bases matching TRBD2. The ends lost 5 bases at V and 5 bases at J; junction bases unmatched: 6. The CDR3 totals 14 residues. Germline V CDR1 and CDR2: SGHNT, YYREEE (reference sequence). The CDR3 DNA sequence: TGTGCCAGCAGTTTTTCTAGCGGGGGTGAGACCCAGTACTTC. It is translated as CASSFSSGGETQYF.

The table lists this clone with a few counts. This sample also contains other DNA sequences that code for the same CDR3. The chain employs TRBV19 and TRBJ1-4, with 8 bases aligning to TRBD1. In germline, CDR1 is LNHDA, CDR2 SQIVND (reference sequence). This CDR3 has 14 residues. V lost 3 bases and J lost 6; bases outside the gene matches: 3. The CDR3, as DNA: TGTGCCAGTAGTATCGGGACAGGATATGAAAAACTGTTTTTT. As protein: CASSIGTGYEKLFF.

DNA for the CDR3: TGTGCCAGCAGACCCACGGGTTCGCAAAAACTGTTTTTT. This gives the protein CASRPTGSQKLFF. V is TRBV28 and J is TRBJ1-4, with no clear D. Germline CDR1 is MDHEN and CDR2 is SYDVKM. This CDR3 spans 13 amino acids. V was trimmed by 6 bases and J by 9 bases, leaving 14 bases between them.